This T cell receptor (beta chain) was identified in a study of chemoradiotherapy in HPV16-positive cancers. Turning to the study itself: A couple of HPV16-positive patients' cells yielded candidate HPV-specific clones and common motifs. Study observations and caveats: The functional HPV-specific definition rests on just two HPV16-positive patients.

TCRdb keeps only in-frame clones here, not all; method: immunoSEQ multiplex PCR. The data hold 7,900 or so clones, with roughly 85% observed a single time. Repertoires were sampled repeatedly during chemoradiotherapy. In the case of this clone: What it binds is not known.

The sample was blood, taken from a patient who underwent chemoradiotherapy. The source of this sequence is a human donor with HPV-associated anogenital cancer.

The CDR3 spells CASSDSLSEQYF. CDR3 nucleotides: TGTGCCAGCAGTGACAGTCTAAGCGAGCAGTACTTC. The chain combines TRBV2 with TRBJ2-7; D ambiguous. The V end was cut by 3 bases, the J end by 6 bases, with 9 bases between. Germline CDR1 SNHLY, CDR2 FYNNEI. This CDR3 spans 12 amino acids.